This T cell receptor (beta chain) was found in a study of beta chain features in type 1 diabetes. Study information: Age, gender and cell yields were similar between patients and healthy donors.

Study observations and caveats: Moderate yet significant TCRB CDR3 shortening was seen in Type 1 diabetes patients in all four CD4+ subsets.

This clone was counted at least ten times. What it binds is not known. The CDR3 length is 14 residues. The germline V gene has CDR1 MNHNY and CDR2 SVGAGI (reference sequence). V was shortened by 7 bases and J by 1 base, with 12 bases between the two germline ends. cDNA synthesis used the whole RNA isolate, giving expressed TCRB sequences. About 3.57 million reads were obtained on average from naive, central memory and regulatory T cell samples. Clones were sequenced by immunoSEQ multiplex PCR, and TCRdb holds only the in-frame ones, with some missing. This sample has 330,000 or so clones, with 14% found just once.

The sample taken for sequencing was central memory CD4+ T cells from blood. This clonotype was obtained from a man aged 25-45 years in good health. The rearrangement joins TRBV6-6 to TRBJ2-3, with D possibly matching TRBD2 (5 bases). The CDR3 is CASMVTRGTDTQYF. CDR3 nucleotides: TGTGCCAGCATGGTGACGAGGGGCACAGATACGCAGTATTTT.